The 30 T cell receptor beta chains listed next were all sequenced from one sample in a study of siplizumab effects on memory and regulatory T cells (dated by TCRdb to between 2019 and 2020). Receptors were amplified or captured by the immunoSEQ multiplex PCR assay. TCRdb took over this immuneACCESS table, retaining in-frame rearrangements with V and J assigned. Such tables are incomplete; in checked studies, under half of the missing clones stem from an unresolved V gene, and the remainder is unexplained. This sample comprises some 81,000 clones, 85% to 95% of them detected only once. The ten largest clones represent approximately 18% of the sample. The sequencing sample was made of CD8+ T cells sorted from blood. These receptors all stem from a human donor in good health.

V usage is TRBV7-9 and J usage is TRBJ1-5; D gene unclear. Trimming stripped 7 bases from V and 0 bases from J, with 4 bases between. The CDR3 covers 12 residues. Germline V gene lookup returns CDR1 SEHNR and CDR2 FQNEAQ (reference sequence). The CDR3 DNA follows: TGTGCCAGCACAGATAGCAATCAGCCCCAGCATTTT. Its translation: CASTDSNQPQHF. Full variable domain (remainder filled in from reference TRBV7-9 and TRBJ1-5): DTGVSQNPRHKITKRGQNVTFRCDPISEHNRLYWYRQTLGQGPEFLTYFQNEAQLEKSRLLSDRFSAERPKGSFSTLEIQRTEQGDSAMYLCASTDSNQPQHFGDGTRLSIL.

This rearrangement joins TRBV4-1 to TRBJ2-5; D is uncertain. Germline CDR1 MGHRA, CDR2 YSYEKL. The CDR3 is 13 amino acids. Trimming removed 1 base at V and 2 bases at J, with 5 bases between. The CDR3 loop reads CASSQVSQETQYF. The CDR3 DNA sequence: TGCGCCAGCAGCCAAGTGTCTCAAGAGACCCAGTACTTC.

The V and J genes are TRBV14 and TRBJ2-1; D is possibly TRBD2 (6 bases). The CDR3 covers 15 residues. With 9 bases removed from V and 2 bases from J, the gap between germline ends came to 17 bases. Germline V gene data show CDR1 as SGHDN and CDR2 as FVKESK. The CDR3 reads CASYPSDTPYNEQFF. The DNA for the CDR3 is TGTGCCAGTTACCCTAGCGATACGCCCTACAATGAGCAGTTCTTC.

The genes are TRBV4-1 and TRBJ2-7; 13 bases line up with TRBD2. Germline trimming cut 3 bases from V and 2 bases from J; bases unmatched to any gene: 7. The CDR3 spans 17 residues. Germline V lookup: CDR1 MGHRA, CDR2 YSYEKL. CDR3 in amino acids: CASSQHTSGREPYEQYF. The CDR3 nucleotides are TGCGCCAGCAGCCAGCACACTAGCGGGAGGGAGCCCTACGAGCAGTACTTC.

J is TRBJ2-7 and V is TRBV11-2, with D perhaps being TRBD1 or TRBD2 (6 bases each). V was shortened by 0 bases and J by 3 bases, with 12 bases between the two germline ends. The CDR3 consists of 15 residues. CDR1 is SGHAT, CDR2 FQNNGV, per germline. This CDR3 is CASSLEAGDFYEQYF. As DNA, the CDR3 is TGTGCCAGCAGCTTAGAGGCAGGGGACTTCTACGAGCAGTACTTC.

The chain combines TRBV7-9 with TRBJ2-1; 10 nucleotides line up with TRBD2. V lost 2 bases, J lost 5 bases, and 0 bases stayed unmatched. This CDR3 comprises 14 residues. CDR1 SEHNR and CDR2 FQNEAQ come from the germline V gene (reference sequence). The CDR3 loop reads CASSLLAGDNEQFF. The DNA of the CDR3 is TGTGCCAGCAGCTTACTAGCGGGAGACAATGAGCAGTTCTTC.

The V gene is TRBV11-1, the J gene TRBJ2-7; 8 bases agree with TRBD2. The V segment lost 6 bases and the J segment 4 bases; nucleotides outside the gene matches: 11. This CDR3 region has 15 residues. Germline loops: CDR1 SGHAT, CDR2 FQDESV (reference sequence). CDR3 coding DNA: TGTGCCAGCAGTTCTGGGGCTAGCGGGCAGTACGAGCAGTACTTC. The encoded protein is CASSSGASGQYEQYF.

This clone occurred once. The chain is built from TRBV10-3 and TRBJ2-3; 13 nucleotides match TRBD2. With V trimmed by 2 bases and J by 0 bases, 11 bases remained unmatched. Germline loops: CDR1 ENHRY, CDR2 SYGVKD. The CDR3 has 20 residues. CDR3 in amino acids: CAISEPIGTSGETSTDTQYF. Here the CDR3 DNA reads TGTGCCATCAGTGAGCCGATTGGGACTAGCGGGGAGACTAGCACAGATACGCAGTATTTT.

CDR3 loop: CASSQDNPEQFF. The CDR3 coding sequence is TGCGCCAGCAGCCAAGATAACCCTGAGCAGTTCTTC. This chain joins TRBV4-1 and TRBJ2-1; D uncertain. The CDR3 extends over 12 amino acids. Trimming stripped 0 bases from V and 9 bases from J, with 6 bases between. Germline CDR1 reads MGHRA; CDR2 reads YSYEKL.

CDR3: CASGFQGVVQPQHF. CDR3 in DNA: TGTGCCAGCGGCTTTCAAGGGGTGGTTCAGCCCCAGCATTTT. The chain joins TRBV27 to TRBJ1-5; maybe TRBD1 (5 bases). This CDR3 has 14 residues. The V gene lost 8 bases and the J gene lost 6 bases, with 17 bases spanning the gap. Per the germline V gene, CDR1 is MNHEY and CDR2 is SMNVEV (reference sequence).

As concerns this clone: Other DNA sequences in this sample translate to the same CDR3. V gene TRBV5-1 combines with J gene TRBJ2-7; a possible D gene is TRBD2 (5 bases). Germline lookup yields CDR1 SGHRS and CDR2 YFSETQ. This CDR3 contains 13 residues. Deletions cut 2 bases from V and 6 bases from J, with 12 bases between. DNA for the CDR3: TGCGCCAGCAGCTTTGGGTTAGAGGGCGAGCAGTACTTC. Translated, it gives CASSFGLEGEQYF.

CDR3 bases: TGTGCCAGCAGCCCTGGACAGGGGTTTAGGAAGACCCAGTACTTC. This gives the protein CASSPGQGFRKTQYF. The chain couples TRBV28 to TRBJ2-5; 9 positions agree with TRBD1. The CDR3 spans 15 residues. Per germline, CDR1 MDHEN and CDR2 SYDVKM. Germline trimming cut 6 bases from V and 6 bases from J; bases unmatched to any gene: 11.

The V call is TRBV12-5, the J call TRBJ2-7, with a possible D match to TRBD1 (5 bases). Germline V CDR1 and CDR2: LGHNT, FRNRAP. This CDR3 has 15 amino acids. The ends were cut back, 2 bases at V and 2 bases at J, with 13 bases in the middle. CDR3 nucleotide sequence: TGTGCTAGTGGTTTGTACAGGCTAAGCCCCTACGAGCAGTACTTC. It encodes CASGLYRLSPYEQYF.

The genes are TRBV10-3 and TRBJ2-1; weak D call: TRBD2 (5 bases). Trimming removed 10 bases from V and 7 bases from J, with 14 bases in between. Looked up from germline, CDR1 is ENHRY and CDR2 is SYGVKD. There are 12 residues in the CDR3. The CDR3 DNA reads TGTGCCACCCGTGAGCCGGGGAATGAGCAGTTCTTC. Translated: CATREPGNEQFF.

This chain links TRBV11-3 with TRBJ2-5, with TRBD2 as a possible D gene (5 bases). V shed 1 base and J shed 0 bases, with 6 bases lying between them. Germline lookup yields CDR1 SGHNT and CDR2 YENEEA. CDR3 length: 14 amino acids. CDR3 bases: TGTGCCAGCAGCTTAGGGACTGACCAAGAGACCCAGTACTTC. Translated: CASSLGTDQETQYF.

The V and J genes are TRBV7-5 and TRBJ2-1; the table's D gene call, TRBD1, was not cross checked with the DNA. TRBV7-5 is listed as a pseudogene. The CDR3 extends over 16 amino acids. This CDR3 reads CARIPIVDSQYNEQFF. CDR3 DNA sequence: TGTGCCAGAATCCCTATCGTGGACAGCCAGTACAATGAGCAGTTCTTC.

CDR3 sequence reads: CASSPDTTSGNTIYF. For the CDR3, the DNA is TGTGCCAGCAGCCCGGACACCACAAGCGGAAACACCATATATTTT. The J gene is TRBJ1-3, the V gene TRBV9; the D gene is possibly TRBD1 (5 bases). V was trimmed by 4 bases and J by 4 bases, leaving 15 bases between them. Germline V gene data show CDR1 as SGDLS and CDR2 as YYNGEE. This CDR3 has 15 amino acids. Full variable domain (remainder filled in from reference TRBV9 and TRBJ1-3): DSGVTQTPKHLITATGQRVTLRCSPRSGDLSVYWYQQSLDQGLQFLIQYYNGEERAKGNILERFSAQQFPDLHSELNLSSLELGDSALYFCASSPDTTSGNTIYFGEGSWLTVV.

The V gene is TRBV19, the J gene TRBJ1-2; 10 positions match TRBD1. Germline trimming cut 1 base from V and 7 bases from J; bases unmatched to any gene: 6. This CDR3 has 15 residues. Germline CDR1 reads LNHDA; CDR2 reads SQIVND (reference sequence). The CDR3 DNA follows: TGTGCCAGTAGTATAGTCGGGACAGGGGCTTCTGGCTACACCTTC. This codes for CASSIVGTGASGYTF.

This clone was detected only once. The chain carries TRBV19 and TRBJ1-5, with D uncertain. In germline, CDR1 is LNHDA, CDR2 SQIVND (reference sequence). The germline V and J ends were trimmed by 1 base and 6 bases, with 19 bases remaining between them. This CDR3 is built from 17 residues. DNA of the CDR3: TGTGCCAGTAGTATAGGGTTCGGGCCAGGAGAGCTTCAGCCCCAGCATTTT. Translating it yields CASSIGFGPGELQPQHF.

This clone has only one observation. This chain links TRBV11-2 with TRBJ2-3, with a weak D call TRBD2 (5 bases). CDR1 is SGHAT and CDR2 is FQNNGV in the germline V gene. The length of the CDR3 is 14 residues. Trimming cost V 5 bases and J 2 bases, with 11 bases left between them. In DNA form, the CDR3 reads TGTGCCAGCAGCCCGGACTCGTACACAGATACGCAGTATTTT. It yields the protein CASSPDSYTDTQYF.

This clone is a singleton in its sample. The chain employs TRBV2 and TRBJ2-7; D remains ambiguous. V was shortened by 3 bases and J by 0 bases, with 21 bases between the two germline ends. Germline CDR1 and CDR2: SNHLY and FYNNEI. The CDR3 consists of 18 residues. The CDR3 nucleotides are TGTGCCAGCAGTGATATGGTCGAAGAGCGAGCCGTCTCCTACGAGCAGTACTTC. Protein: CASSDMVEERAVSYEQYF. The full variable domain, rest sourced from reference TRBV2 and TRBJ2-7, is EPEVTQTPSHQVTQMGQEVILRCVPISNHLYFYWYRQILGQKVEFLVSFYNNEISEKSEIFDDQFSVERPDGSNFTLKIRSTKLEDSAMYFCASSDMVEERAVSYEQYFGPGTRLTVT.

The chain couples TRBV19 to TRBJ2-7; no definite D call. The CDR3 runs 14 residues. Trimming took off 5 bases at V and 0 bases at J, with 11 bases between the two ends. The V gene's germline CDR1 is LNHDA and CDR2 SQIVND (reference sequence). CDR3 DNA sequence: TGTGCCAGTAGTTTCGGTGTCAGCTCCTACGAGCAGTACTTC. Its protein is CASSFGVSSYEQYF.

The chain carries TRBV9 and TRBJ2-7; 9 positions agree with TRBD2. The CDR3 loop spans 15 amino acids. Unmatched junction bases numbered 6, after V lost 0 bases and J lost 5 bases. Germline assignment: CDR1 SGDLS and CDR2 YYNGEE. Written as DNA, the CDR3 is TGTGCCAGCAGCGTAGCAGGGCGGGAGGGCGACGAGCAGTACTTC. It encodes CASSVAGREGDEQYF. The full variable domain, completed using reference TRBV9 and TRBJ2-7, is DSGVTQTPKHLITATGQRVTLRCSPRSGDLSVYWYQQSLDQGLQFLIQYYNGEERAKGNILERFSAQQFPDLHSELNLSSLELGDSALYFCASSVAGREGDEQYFGPGTRLTVT.

V and J are TRBV12-5 and TRBJ2-7; D gene ambiguous. The CDR3 loop spans 13 amino acids. Per germline, CDR1 LGHNT and CDR2 FRNRAP. Trimming stripped 3 bases from V and 4 bases from J, with 10 bases between. The CDR3 here is CASGFGWEYEQYF. The CDR3 region has the DNA TGTGCTAGTGGTTTTGGTTGGGAATACGAGCAGTACTTC.

The sample holds many counts of this clone. This rearrangement joins TRBV11-2 to TRBJ2-7, with 7 bases fitting TRBD1. The CDR3 runs to 14 residues. Germline CDR1 is SGHAT and CDR2 is FQNNGV. Trimming removed 2 bases from V and 6 bases from J; junction bases left unmatched: 7. DNA of the CDR3: TGTGCCAGCAGCTTAAATCCGACAGGGCCCGAGCAGTACTTC. Residues: CASSLNPTGPEQYF.

V usage is TRBV6-1 and J usage is TRBJ2-7; TRBD2 matches 9 bases. The germline V gene has CDR1 MNHNS and CDR2 SASEGT. V lost 0 bases, J lost 5 bases, and 14 bases stayed unmatched. The CDR3 has 18 residues. CDR3: CASSEATGLAGVFDEQYF. In nucleotides, the CDR3 is TGTGCCAGCAGTGAAGCGACCGGTTTAGCGGGAGTCTTCGACGAGCAGTACTTC.

The V and J genes are TRBV6-4 and TRBJ2-2; 8 bases align to TRBD2. Losses at the gene ends were 5 bases for V and 3 bases for J; bases not matched to a gene: 5. The CDR3 covers 15 residues. Germline CDR1 and CDR2: MRHNA and SNTAGT. The CDR3 region is CASSQLADHTGELFF. The CDR3 DNA is TGTGCCAGCAGTCAACTAGCGGATCACACCGGGGAGCTGTTTTTT.

This clone occurred once. This sequence joins TRBV7-9 and TRBJ2-3; 7 nucleotides agree with TRBD1. This CDR3 is 15 amino acids long. The V gene's germline CDR1 is SEHNR and CDR2 FQNEAQ (reference sequence). V shed 6 bases, J shed 0 bases, and the junction held 6 bases outside the gene matches. For the CDR3, the DNA is TGTGCCAGCAGGGGAGACAGGGCTAGCACAGATACGCAGTATTTT. Its protein product is CASRGDRASTDTQYF.

The CDR3 reads CASNHVGQVSSYNEQFF. The CDR3 DNA reads TGTGCCAGCAACCACGTCGGACAGGTCAGCTCCTACAATGAGCAGTTCTTC. The genes are TRBV21-1 and TRBJ2-1; the DNA was not used to check the table's D call, TRBD1. TRBV21-1 is an annotated pseudogene. CDR3 length: 17 amino acids.

This clone was picked up one time. The genes are TRBV27 and TRBJ2-7; the D is unclear. The CDR3 runs to 14 residues. In germline, CDR1 is MNHEY, CDR2 SMNVEV (reference sequence). CDR3 protein: CATSPQAYSYEQYF. Written as DNA, the CDR3 is TGTGCGACCAGCCCCCAGGCATATAGCTACGAGCAGTACTTC.